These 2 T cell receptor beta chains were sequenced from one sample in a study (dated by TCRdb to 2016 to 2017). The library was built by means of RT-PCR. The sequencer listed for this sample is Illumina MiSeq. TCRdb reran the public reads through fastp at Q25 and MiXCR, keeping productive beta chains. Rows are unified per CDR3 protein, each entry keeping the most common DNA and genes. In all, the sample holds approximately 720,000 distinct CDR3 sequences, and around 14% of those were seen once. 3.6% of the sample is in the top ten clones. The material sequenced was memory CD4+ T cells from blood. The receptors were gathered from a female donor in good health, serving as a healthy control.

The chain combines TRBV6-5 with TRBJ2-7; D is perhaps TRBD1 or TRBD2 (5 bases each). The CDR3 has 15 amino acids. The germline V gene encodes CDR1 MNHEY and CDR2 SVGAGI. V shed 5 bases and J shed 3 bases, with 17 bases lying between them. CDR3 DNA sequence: TGTGCCAGCAGTCGGGACGCGGGTCAGGTCTACGAGCAGTACTTC. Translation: CASSRDAGQVYEQYF.

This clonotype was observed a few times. The CDR3 loop is CASSSAGIRHEQYF. For the CDR3, the DNA is TGTGCCAGCTCGTCGGCGGGGATCAGGCACGAGCAGTACTTC. The V and J genes are TRBV18 and TRBJ2-7; D possibly corresponds to TRBD2 (6 bases). The length of the CDR3 is 14 residues. Germline loops: CDR1 KGHSH, CDR2 LQKENI. V lost 6 bases and J 5 bases, leaving 17 bases between the germline ends.